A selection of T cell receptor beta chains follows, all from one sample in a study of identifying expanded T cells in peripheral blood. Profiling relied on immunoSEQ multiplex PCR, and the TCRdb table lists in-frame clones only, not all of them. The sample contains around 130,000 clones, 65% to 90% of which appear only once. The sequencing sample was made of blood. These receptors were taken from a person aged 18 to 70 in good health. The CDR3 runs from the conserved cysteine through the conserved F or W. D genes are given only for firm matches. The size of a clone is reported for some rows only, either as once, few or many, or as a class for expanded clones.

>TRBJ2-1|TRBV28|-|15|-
CASSLWAGSIHEQFF
TGTGCCAGCAGTTTATGGGCAGGGAGTATCCATGAGCAGTTCTTC
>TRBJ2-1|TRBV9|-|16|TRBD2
CASSEVAGVSTGEQFF
TGTGCCAGCAGCGAGGTAGCGGGGGTTTCGACGGGTGAGCAGTTCTTC
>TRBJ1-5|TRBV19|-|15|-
CASSIRSQQQFPQHF
TGTGCCAGTAGTATTCGGTCACAACAACAATTCCCCCAGCATTTT
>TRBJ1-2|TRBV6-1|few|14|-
CASSEATALYGYTF
TGTGCCAGCAGTGAAGCCACAGCGCTCTATGGCTACACCTTC
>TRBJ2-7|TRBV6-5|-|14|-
CASSRGRSKYEQYF
TGTGCCAGCAGCCGAGGACGGTCGAAGTACGAGCAGTACTTC
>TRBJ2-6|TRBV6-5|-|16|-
CASSFSGVEGANVLTF
TGTGCCAGCAGTTTCTCTGGGGTCGAAGGGGCCAACGTCCTGACTTTC
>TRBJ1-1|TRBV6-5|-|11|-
CASSVNTEAFF
TGTGCCAGCAGTGTGAACACTGAAGCTTTCTTT
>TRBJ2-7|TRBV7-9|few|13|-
CASRDRQSYEQYF
TGTGCCAGCAGAGACAGGCAGTCCTACGAGCAGTACTTC
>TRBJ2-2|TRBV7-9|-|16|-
CASSLEWAANTGELFF
TGTGCCAGCAGCTTAGAGTGGGCAGCGAACACCGGGGAGCTGTTTTTT
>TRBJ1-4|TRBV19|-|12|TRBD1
CASGDSNEKLFF
TGTGCCAGTGGGGACAGTAATGAAAAACTGTTTTTT
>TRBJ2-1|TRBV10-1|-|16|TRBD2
CASSESAGGPSNEQFF
TGCGCCAGCAGTGAGTCGGCGGGAGGGCCGTCCAATGAGCAGTTCTTC
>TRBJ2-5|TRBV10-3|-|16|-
CAIKSIGTQGGETQYF
TGTGCCATCAAATCCATTGGGACACAAGGGGGGGAGACCCAGTACTTC
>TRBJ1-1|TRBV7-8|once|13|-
CASSLIQGTEAFF
TGTGCCAGCAGCTTAATACAGGGCACTGAAGCTTTCTTT
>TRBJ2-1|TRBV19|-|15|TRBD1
CASKSLQGAYNEQFF
TGTGCCAGTAAGAGCCTACAGGGGGCGTACAATGAGCAGTTCTTC
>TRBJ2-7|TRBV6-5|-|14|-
CASSPRPGSYEQYF
TGTGCCAGCAGTCCGAGACCGGGGTCCTACGAGCAGTACTTC
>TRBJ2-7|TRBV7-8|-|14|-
CASSEQGPSYEQYF
TGTGCCAGCAGCGAACAGGGTCCCTCCTACGAGCAGTACTTC
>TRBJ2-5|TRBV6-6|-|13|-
CASRRDDQETQYF
TGTGCCAGCAGACGTGACGACCAAGAGACCCAGTACTTC
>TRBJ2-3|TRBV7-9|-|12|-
CASSRSTDTQYF
TGTGCCAGCAGCCGATCCACAGATACGCAGTATTTT
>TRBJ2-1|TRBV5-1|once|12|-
CASSLGGNEQFF
TGCGCCAGCAGCTTAGGGGGTAATGAGCAGTTCTTC
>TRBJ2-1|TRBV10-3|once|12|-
CAISSEYNEQFF
TGTGCCATCAGCTCAGAGTACAATGAGCAGTTCTTC
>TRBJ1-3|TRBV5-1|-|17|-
CASSLRPGTASGNTIYF
TGCGCCAGCAGCTTGAGGCCCGGGACGGCCTCTGGAAACACCATATATTTT
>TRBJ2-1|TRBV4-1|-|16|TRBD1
CASSQDRGLSYNEQFF
TGCGCCAGCAGCCAAGACAGGGGGCTTTCCTACAATGAGCAGTTCTTC
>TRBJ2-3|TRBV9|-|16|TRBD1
CASSLRDRGLLDTQYF
TGTGCCAGCAGCCTCCGGGACAGGGGTTTGTTAGATACGCAGTATTTT
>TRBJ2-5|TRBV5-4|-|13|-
CASSQDSPETQYF
TGTGCCAGCAGCCAGGACAGCCCAGAGACCCAGTACTTC